This T cell receptor (beta chain) comes out of a study of T-cell memory formation after mild COVID-19. Study observations and caveats: Detection of some responders pre-infection suggested pre-existing cross-reactive memory T cells participated. Contracting CD4+ clones sat mainly in CM and EM; CD8+ in EMRA.

One entry per CDR3 protein results from TCRdb running MiXCR on the 5' RACE reads. The data show about 400,000 distinct CDR3 sequences, under 25% seen once. Turning to this clonotype: Its antigen is as yet unknown.

CDR3 length: 14 residues. Trimming took 2 bases from V and 0 from J, leaving 9 bases between them. CDR1 is SGDLS, CDR2 YYNGEE, per germline. Sequencing was done on a sample of PBMCs or a T cell subset sorted from them (not recorded which). This clonotype was obtained from an adult woman who had mild COVID-19 (a few samples of this study predate the infection). Cell type and time point are not known. The V and J genes are TRBV9 and TRBJ2-7; tentative D call: TRBD2 (6 bases). The CDR3 region has the DNA TGTGCCAGCAGCGTGGGGGGTAACTCCTACGAGCAGTACTTC. Translation: CASSVGGNSYEQYF.